This section outlines one T cell receptor (beta chain) sequence together with its context. The sample originates from a study of blood T cell repertoires in COVID-19. Background on the study: Sites in the United States, Italy and Spain provided acute and convalescent COVID-19 samples.

This table comes from immunoSEQ multiplex PCR, and its TCRdb copy is limited to in-frame clones, with some not included. The sample shows around 340,000 clones, about nine tenths of them seen only once. Germline CDR1 is SGHAT and CDR2 is FQNNGV. CDR3 length: 18 amino acids. J gave up 1 base and V 2 bases, and 7 bases lay outside the gene matches. Participant ages covered roughly 18 to 89 years across about 25 US areas. Clinical histories supplied by participants themselves formed the basis of cohort assignment. Exposed enrollees had met someone with a PCR-confirmed or clinician-diagnosed COVID-19 case at some point within the 2 weeks before study entry.

The TCR was taken from a woman between 25 and 40 years old who had been exposed to COVID-19. V usage is TRBV11-2 and J usage is TRBJ2-1, with 11 bases aligning to TRBD2. What was sequenced was PBMCs or T cells enriched from blood (not recorded which). DNA of the CDR3: TGTGCCAGCAGCTTAAAGTTCCTAGCGGGAGGTTCCTACAATGAGCAGTTCTTC. It translates to CASSLKFLAGGSYNEQFF.